This T cell receptor (beta chain) was obtained from a study of blood T cell repertoires in COVID-19 (dated by TCRdb to 2020 to 2021). The study in broad terms: Samples from collaborators originated in the United States, Italy and Spain and spanned both the acute and convalescent phases of COVID-19. Where HLA class I and class II types were available, the types were taken from metadata supplied by the sample provider, not from assay-based typing. The prospective study material was composed of cDNA or gDNA derived from T cells, B-cell-depleted T cells, or PBMCs. The sample metadata nearly always contained a de-identified subject ID, COVID-19 status, age in years and sex. Deeply sampled blood TCRbeta repertoires from subjects exposed to, actively infected with, or recovered from COVID-19 were included in the dataset. The repertoires were released in a freely available public database intended as a resource for research on the immune response to SARS-CoV-2. Samples came from the ongoing ImmuneRACE study (first 160 participants) plus 1,254 subjects from 6 global collaborators. Beyond this particular receptor, the publication reports: How much clinical and demographic metadata was included differed by source and by participant, and the metadata was provided uncurated.

CDR1 is given as SGDLS and CDR2 as YYNGEE, both from the germline V gene. Inclusive of the bounding cysteine and phenylalanine, the CDR3 is 12 residues long. Only the CDR3 region is kept as DNA, spanning 36 bases read in frame from base 1. The V and J ends are trimmed by 4 bases and 2 bases, leaving 3 bases between them. The immunoSEQ Assay, a bias-controlled multiplex PCR, was used to amplify TCRbeta CDR3 regions from genomic DNA. The paper's processing steps were these. The number of nucleated cells in each sample was estimated from the amplification of reference gene primers within the assay. Sequence reads were collapsed and filtered to measure the absolute abundance of every unique TCRbeta CDR3 rearrangement. For each sample, productive Simpson clonality was calculated as the square root of Simpson's diversity index over productive rearrangements. In its TCRdb copy, this immuneACCESS table keeps in-frame sequences only and misses some clones. Where compared with another copy, unresolved V genes explain less than half of these, and the others have no known cause. The DNA gave D and trimming, while V, J and clone size come from that table. Present in this sample are about 210,000 clones, about 90% of which were seen just once. Of the sample, around 8% falls within the top ten clones.

Participants in the prospective study were enrolled through a virtual design, were aged roughly 18 to 90 years, and lived in fewer than 30 United States geographic areas. Cohort assignment in the prospective study relied on participant-reported clinical history from a screening survey and a study questionnaire. Recovered participants in ImmuneRACE Cohort 3 were defined as having two consecutive negative NP/OP PCR tests, clearance from a healthcare professional, or resolution of symptoms. In the prospective study, mobile phlebotomists collected whole blood, serum and a nasopharyngeal or oropharyngeal swab from each participant. Participants in the prospective study had the option to provide additional blood draws and questionnaires over an approximately 2-month period. Blood samples from the prospective study were shipped frozen or at room temperature prior to DNA extraction. About this clone itself: Its antigen is still unknown. No per-base quality is available; no much larger clone lies one base away.

This receptor was obtained from a woman between 18 and 30 years old who had recovered from COVID-19. The rearranged chain carries TRBV9 and TRBJ2-2, with the D gene not confidently named. Sequencing used PBMCs or T cells enriched from blood (not recorded which). CDR3 loop: CASSHNTGELFF. The DNA sequence is given as TGTGCCAGCAGCCATAACACCGGGGAGCTGTTTTTT.